This TCR beta chain was identified in a study of response to subunit inactivated influenza vaccine. General study results and limits: Each seasonal influenza vaccination recruits few new T cells, the authors suggested.

Germline assignment: CDR1 MNHEY and CDR2 SVGEGT. The CDR3 is made up of 13 amino acids. V lost 0 bases and J 4 bases, leaving 7 bases between the germline ends. This clonotype has a handful of counts. Antigen: not known. TCRdb reanalysed the RT-PCR reads using MiXCR and keeps one entry per CDR3 protein. The sample shows hundreds of thousands of distinct CDR3 sequences, 14% of them seen only once. The starting material was PBMCs from blood, obtained 14 to 15 days before vaccination. V is TRBV6-2 or TRBV6-3 and J is TRBJ2-7; D uncertain. The TCR was taken from a man aged 50-60 years who received an inactivated influenza vaccine. CDR3 nucleotides: TGTGCCAGCAGTTACTCCCGGTTGTACGAGCAGTACTTC. This sequence encodes CASSYSRLYEQYF.